This TCR beta chain derives from a study of blood T cells in healthy people across ages. Primers used in a second PCR of about 7 to 11 cycles were a sample-barcoded 5' primer and a J-beta primer mix. TCRdb independently ran MiXCR on the 5' RACE reads; one entry per CDR3 protein. This sample yields hundreds of thousands of distinct CDR3 sequences, of which about 28% are seen a single time; approximately 14% belongs to the top ten. The V and J ends lost 2 bases and 6 bases respectively, with 14 bases between them. In germline, CDR1 is GTSNPN, CDR2 SVGIG (reference sequence). This CDR3 comprises 14 residues.

This sequence was found in a woman older than 75 in good health. Sequenced sample: blood. The chain recombines TRBV30 with TRBJ1-5; D gene unclear. The CDR3 sequence: CAWSPGGISQPQHF. The CDR3 DNA is TGTGCCTGGAGTCCGGGAGGGATCAGTCAGCCCCAGCATTTT.